These 26 T cell receptor beta chains came from one sample sequenced in a study of response to subunit inactivated influenza vaccine. One entry per CDR3 protein results from TCRdb running MiXCR on the RT-PCR reads. Counted here are 500,000 to 600,000 distinct CDR3 sequences, about 10% occurring once; the ten biggest clones make up 10% to 13%. Specimen: PBMCs from blood, collected on the day of vaccination. Receptors were obtained from a man over 45 who received an inactivated influenza vaccine.

This clonotype occurred a few times. The chain joins TRBV4-3 to TRBJ2-7; TRBD2 matches at 13 bases. V lost 4 bases, J lost 6 bases, and 9 bases stayed unmatched. The CDR3 spans 16 residues. CDR1 and CDR2 from the germline V gene are LGHNA and YSLEER. CDR3 amino acids: CASSPALAGGPGEQYF. As DNA, the CDR3 is TGCGCCAGCAGCCCAGCACTAGCGGGAGGGCCGGGCGAGCAGTACTTC.

This clonotype was picked up many times. This rearrangement joins TRBV4-2 to TRBJ2-5; D unresolved. V dropped 0 bases and J dropped 5 bases, with 7 bases sitting between them. Germline V gene data show CDR1 as LGHNA and CDR2 as YNFKEQ. The CDR3 length is 13 residues. CDR3 nucleotide sequence: TGTGCCAGCAGCCAAGATCCCGGGGAGACCCAGTACTTC. It specifies CASSQDPGETQYF.

This clonotype was seen many times. The chain employs TRBV5-1 and TRBJ2-7, with 10 nucleotides matching TRBD1. The length of the CDR3 is 14 residues. Germline CDR1 reads SGHRS; CDR2 reads YFSETQ. Trimming took 4 bases from V and 4 from J; bases not matched to a gene: 5. CDR3 in amino acids: CASSPRTGGYEQYF. The CDR3 DNA follows: TGCGCCAGCAGCCCTAGGACAGGGGGTTACGAGCAGTACTTC.

This clonotype was seen a few times. V is TRBV5-1 and J is TRBJ1-1, with a weak D call TRBD1 (5 bases). Germline V gene sequence: CDR1 SGHRS, CDR2 YFSETQ. The germline V and J ends were trimmed by 0 bases and 3 bases, with 9 bases remaining between them. CDR3 size: 14 residues. CDR3 nucleotides: TGCGCCAGCAGCTTGGCAGGGTTTGACACTGAAGCTTTCTTT. Translating gives CASSLAGFDTEAFF.

This clonotype was seen only a few times. The chain has TRBV28 and TRBJ2-6, with TRBD1 matching over 9 bases. This CDR3 spans 21 amino acids. Trimming removed 2 bases from V and 1 base from J; junction bases left unmatched: 15. Germline V gene sequence: CDR1 MDHEN, CDR2 SYDVKM. Here the CDR3 DNA reads TGTGCCAGCAGTTTAAATTTGGATTGGGGACAGGGAATATCTGGGGCCAACGTCCTGACTTTC. As protein: CASSLNLDWGQGISGANVLTF.

This chain connects TRBV28 to TRBJ2-7; D is ambiguous. Germline V gives CDR1 MDHEN, CDR2 SYDVKM. This CDR3 comprises 12 residues. V was pared by 7 bases and J by 0 bases, with 7 bases between. The chain's CDR3 is CASTLDSYEQYF. The CDR3 nucleotides are TGTGCCAGCACCTTAGACTCCTACGAGCAGTACTTC.

In this sample, this clonotype turned up a few times. The J gene is TRBJ2-3, the V gene TRBV12-3 or TRBV12-4; 11 bases map to TRBD2. Trimming at V came to 7 bases and at J to 6 bases, leaving 6 bases not matched to a gene. There are 14 residues in the CDR3. CDR3 bases: TGTGCCAGCAAACTACTAGCGGGAGTGGATACGCAGTATTTT. As protein: CASKLLAGVDTQYF.

This clonotype came up a few times. This chain connects TRBV28 to TRBJ2-2; no definite D call. The CDR3 has 15 residues. Germline loops: CDR1 MDHEN, CDR2 SYDVKM. The ends were cut back, 5 bases at V and 3 bases at J, with 13 bases in the middle. CDR3 residues: CASSPWTDYTGELFF. The CDR3 bases are TGTGCCAGCAGTCCGTGGACGGATTACACCGGGGAGCTGTTTTTT.

This clonotype was seen only a few times. The chain employs TRBV19 and TRBJ2-1; 8 bases match TRBD2. The V segment lost 5 bases and the J segment 4 bases; nucleotides outside the gene matches: 13. CDR3 length: 17 amino acids. Germline CDR1 and CDR2: LNHDA and SQIVND (reference sequence). DNA for the CDR3: TGTGCCAGTAGTCCCCGCCTAGGTAGCGGGACTTACAATGAGCAGTTCTTC. Translation gives CASSPRLGSGTYNEQFF.

The chain is built from TRBV6-2 or TRBV6-3 and TRBJ1-5, with 7 bases that match TRBD1. The CDR3 runs 17 residues. Per the germline V gene, CDR1 is MNHEY and CDR2 is SVGEGT. The trim removed 5 bases at V and 4 bases at J, leaving 14 bases unmatched. DNA of the CDR3: TGTGCCAGCAGTCGCCGCCTTTTACAGGGGCGTAATCAGCCCCAGCATTTT. This codes for CASSRRLLQGRNQPQHF.

This clonotype was seen just once. The chain recombines TRBV20-1 with TRBJ2-7; a weak D match, TRBD1 (6 bases). This CDR3 spans 13 amino acids. V lost 5 bases and J 3 bases, leaving 14 bases between the germline ends. From germline, CDR1 is DFQATT and CDR2 SNEGSKA (reference sequence). The CDR3 sequence: CSAGGRHLYEQYF. DNA of the CDR3: TGCAGTGCTGGGGGCAGGCACCTCTACGAGCAGTACTTC.

This clonotype has at least ten counts. The chain employs TRBV6-1 and TRBJ2-3; weak D call: TRBD1 (5 bases). Germline CDR1 reads MNHNS; CDR2 reads SASEGT. The CDR3 is made up of 13 amino acids. V was cut by 6 bases and J by 2 bases, with 9 bases left in between. The DNA of the CDR3 is TGTGCCAGCAGGGGGCAGCCCACAGATACGCAGTATTTT. Encoded protein: CASRGQPTDTQYF.

This clonotype was recorded at least ten times. The chain couples TRBV7-6 to TRBJ2-2, with D perhaps matching TRBD1 (6 bases). CDR1 and CDR2 (germline): SGHVS, FNYEAQ. The CDR3 is 16 residues long. Trimming cost V 5 bases and J 2 bases, with 15 bases left between them. The CDR3 DNA reads TGTGCCAGCAGCCTCCGGGACACCTCAAACACCGGGGAGCTGTTTTTT. Its translation is CASSLRDTSNTGELFF. Combining the CDR3 with reference TRBV7-6 and TRBJ2-2 gives the whole variable domain GAGVSQSPRYKVTKRGQDVALRCDPISGHVSLYWYRQALGQGPEFLTYFNYEAQQDKSGLPNDRFSAERPEGSISTLTIQRTEQRDSAMYRCASSLRDTSNTGELFFGEGSRLTVL.

The chain carries TRBV7-9 and TRBJ2-7; 7 bases line up with TRBD1. The CDR3 spans 14 residues. V gave up 5 bases and J gave up 6 bases; unmatched junction bases: 10. From germline, CDR1 is SEHNR and CDR2 FQNEAQ (reference sequence). This chain's CDR3 is CASSRTGALGEQYF. For the CDR3, the DNA is TGTGCCAGCAGCCGCACAGGGGCGTTGGGCGAGCAGTACTTC.

The sample holds many counts of this clonotype. The V and J genes are TRBV29-1 and TRBJ2-5; D might be TRBD1 (8 bases). V was trimmed by 7 bases and J by 5 bases, leaving 17 bases between them. Germline loops: CDR1 SQVTM, CDR2 ANQGSEA. The CDR3 covers 13 residues. CDR3 nucleotides: TGCAGCGGGGGAGGGGGACAGGTGGAGACCCAGTACTTC. Its protein product is CSGGGGQVETQYF.

This clonotype was recorded a few times. The chain recombines TRBV19 with TRBJ2-7; D ambiguous. CDR3 length: 13 residues. Per the germline V gene, CDR1 is LNHDA and CDR2 is SQIVND (reference sequence). V gave up 5 bases and J gave up 3 bases, with 11 bases separating them. The CDR3, as DNA: TGTGCCAGTAGTGTCTTACAGAACTACGAGCAGTACTTC. This sequence encodes CASSVLQNYEQYF.

This chain joins TRBV5-4 and TRBJ2-3; the match to TRBD2 covers 7 bases. CDR1 is SGHNT and CDR2 is YYREEE in the germline V gene (reference sequence). This CDR3 is built from 15 residues. Trimming took 3 bases from V and 4 from J; bases not matched to a gene: 8. The CDR3 loop is CASSSGPGRADTQYF. For the CDR3, the DNA is TGTGCCAGCAGCTCGGGCCCGGGGAGGGCAGATACGCAGTATTTT.

The table lists this clonotype with a few counts. The chain uses TRBV6-1 and TRBJ2-2, with TRBD1 as a possible D gene (6 bases). Germline V gene lookup returns CDR1 MNHNS and CDR2 SASEGT. The ends were cut back, 6 bases at V and 8 bases at J, with 13 bases in the middle. The CDR3 has 13 residues. The CDR3 nucleotides are TGTGCCAGCAGCAACAGGGTCAGGGGGGAGCTGTTTTTT. Translated, it gives CASSNRVRGELFF.

This clonotype was counted many times. The chain carries TRBV11-3 and TRBJ2-1, with unresolved D. Deletions cut 0 bases from V and 6 bases from J, with 12 bases between. Germline CDR1 is SGHNT and CDR2 is YENEEA. The CDR3 is 15 amino acids. CDR3 DNA sequence: TGTGCCAGCAGCTTAGAATCGGGTACGGGCAATGAGCAGTTCTTC. The encoded protein is CASSLESGTGNEQFF. Supplemented by reference TRBV11-3 and TRBJ2-1, the full variable domain reads EAGVVQSPRYKIIEKKQPVAFWCNPISGHNTLYWYLQNLGQGPELLIRYENEEAVDDSQLPKDRFSAERLKGVDSTLKIQPAELGDSAVYLCASSLESGTGNEQFFGPGTRLTVL.

The V call is TRBV18, the J call TRBJ2-7; 8 bases fit TRBD1. CDR3 length: 16 residues. From germline, CDR1 is KGHSH and CDR2 LQKENI. V lost 6 bases and J lost 2; bases outside the gene matches: 12. The CDR3 sequence: CASSPEGRTGTYEQYF. DNA for the CDR3: TGTGCCAGCTCTCCTGAGGGGCGGACAGGGACCTACGAGCAGTACTTC. The whole variable domain, filled in from reference TRBV18 and TRBJ2-7, reads NAGVMQNPRHLVRRRGQEARLRCSPMKGHSHVYWYRQLPEEGLKFMVYLQKENIIDESGMPKERFSAEFPKEGPSILRIQQVVRGDSAAYFCASSPEGRTGTYEQYFGPGTRLTVT.

This clonotype was recorded many times. J is TRBJ2-7 and V is TRBV20-1, with D maybe TRBD1 (6 bases). This CDR3 contains 17 residues. Trimming left V 0 bases short and J 2 bases short, with 20 bases between. Looked up from germline, CDR1 is DFQATT and CDR2 is SNEGSKA (reference sequence). The CDR3 nucleotides read TGCAGTGCTAGAGATCCGATGGACAGACGATTAGCCTACGAGCAGTACTTC. As protein: CSARDPMDRRLAYEQYF.

This clonotype was observed a handful of times. This sequence joins TRBV9 and TRBJ1-1, with 7 bases lining up with TRBD1. The CDR3 consists of 15 residues. The germline V gene encodes CDR1 SGDLS and CDR2 YYNGEE. V was clipped by 2 bases and J by 1 base; unmatched bases: 5. The CDR3 loop is CASSVSGQKNTEAFF. CDR3 nucleotide sequence: TGTGCCAGCAGCGTTTCGGGACAGAAGAACACTGAAGCTTTCTTT.

The chain links TRBV5-6 to TRBJ2-7; TRBD1 is a possible D gene (6 bases). Trimming removed 4 bases from V and 4 bases from J, with 18 bases in between. The CDR3 loop spans 15 amino acids. In germline, CDR1 is SGHDT, CDR2 YYEEEE. The CDR3 loop is CASSLGTTWIYEQYF. In nucleotides, the CDR3 is TGTGCCAGCAGCCTGGGGACAACGTGGATATACGAGCAGTACTTC.

This sequence joins TRBV7-2 and TRBJ2-2, with TRBD2 as a possible D gene (5 bases). This CDR3 comprises 17 residues. V lost 1 base and J lost 4, with 16 bases in between. CDR1 and CDR2 from the germline V gene are SGHTA and FQGNSA. Here the CDR3 reads CASSLGSGMVGTGELFF. The CDR3 DNA follows: TGTGCCAGCAGCTTAGGTTCCGGGATGGTGGGCACCGGGGAGCTGTTTTTT.

This clonotype showed up many times. This chain joins TRBV7-2 and TRBJ2-3, with TRBD2 as a possible D gene (5 bases). CDR1 SGHTA and CDR2 FQGNSA come from the germline V gene. CDR3 length: 16 residues. Trimming left V 0 bases short and J 2 bases short, with 12 bases between. The CDR3 loop reads CASSLAGAGFTDTQYF. The CDR3, as DNA: TGTGCCAGCAGCTTAGCTGGTGCGGGTTTCACAGATACGCAGTATTTT.

In this sample, this clonotype turned up many times. CDR3 loop: CASSPFSRLYEQYF. CDR3 nucleotides: TGTGCCAGCAGTCCCTTTAGTAGATTATACGAGCAGTACTTC. The rearrangement links TRBV12-3 or TRBV12-4 to TRBJ2-7; D not resolved. Trimming pared 5 bases from V and 4 bases from J, leaving 15 bases between. The CDR3 spans 14 residues.